These 30 T cell receptor beta chains were all obtained from the same sample, sequenced in a study of cytomegalovirus exposure and HLA in healthy donors. Researchers ran the PCR with 60 Vbeta and 13 Jbeta primers. The method was immunoSEQ multiplex PCR; TCRdb's version includes in-frame clones alone and lacks a portion of them. This table holds about 170,000 clones, roughly 76% found once. The sample taken for sequencing was PBMCs. The receptors were gathered from a male donor in good health and CMV-seronegative.

The V and J genes are TRBV18 and TRBJ2-3; weak D call: TRBD2 (5 bases). CDR3 size: 14 residues. Trimming shortened V by 3 bases and J by 2 bases, and 9 bases separated the two germline ends. In germline, CDR1 is KGHSH, CDR2 LQKENI. The DNA for the CDR3 is TGTGCCAGCTCACCCGGCGGGCTCACAGATACGCAGTATTTT. Its protein is CASSPGGLTDTQYF.

This clone appeared a single time. V is TRBV5-1 and J is TRBJ2-3; D might be TRBD2 (6 bases). The V end was cut by 4 bases, the J end by 8 bases, with 11 bases between. CDR3 length: 12 amino acids. The germline gives CDR1 SGHRS, CDR2 YFSETQ. The CDR3 here is CASSPPGGTQYF. CDR3 in DNA: TGCGCCAGCAGCCCCCCCGGGGGTACGCAGTATTTT.

In its sample, this clone was seen a few times. The chain employs TRBV18 and TRBJ1-2, with TRBD1 identical over 7 bases. The trim removed 0 bases at V and 6 bases at J, leaving 4 bases unmatched. The CDR3 extends over 14 amino acids. In germline, CDR1 is KGHSH, CDR2 LQKENI. The CDR3 sequence is CASSPPVTGNGYTF. The CDR3 DNA follows: TGTGCCAGCTCACCACCGGTGACAGGGAATGGCTACACCTTC.

The V gene is TRBV27, the J gene TRBJ2-7; TRBD1 might be the D (5 bases). Trimming removed 3 bases at V and 2 bases at J, with 8 bases between. There are 13 residues in the CDR3. The germline CDR1 and CDR2 sequences are MNHEY and SMNVEV (reference sequence). CDR3 bases: TGTGCCAGCAGTTTGGGCAGGGCCTACGAGCAGTACTTC. Translating gives CASSLGRAYEQYF.

This chain links TRBV7-2 with TRBJ2-7, with 10 bases fitting TRBD1. The CDR3 is made up of 16 amino acids. Germline values: CDR1 SGHTA, CDR2 FQGNSA. J was trimmed by 3 bases and V by 4 bases; bases with no gene match: 9. The CDR3 here is CASSSRGGTGVYEQYF. CDR3 DNA: TGTGCCAGCAGCTCAAGGGGGGGGACAGGGGTCTACGAGCAGTACTTC.

The CDR3: CASSFRDRRSPLHF. CDR3 DNA sequence: TGTGCCAGCAGCTTTCGGGACAGACGTTCACCCCTCCACTTT. The rearrangement uses TRBV7-2 and TRBJ1-6; 7 positions match TRBD1. Trimming took 3 bases from V and 9 from J; bases not matched to a gene: 5. Germline V gene lookup returns CDR1 SGHTA and CDR2 FQGNSA. The CDR3 extends over 14 amino acids.

V gene TRBV5-4 combines with J gene TRBJ2-5, with TRBD1 matching 8 bases. This CDR3 comprises 17 residues. Germline lookup yields CDR1 SGHNT and CDR2 YYREEE (reference sequence). The V gene end was trimmed by 3 bases and the J gene end by 5 bases; junction bases not matched to a gene: 15. The CDR3 DNA reads TGTGCCAGCAGCTCCATTGAGACAGGGGTGTTCGAGGAGACCCAGTACTTC. This sequence encodes CASSSIETGVFEETQYF. Full variable domain (outside the CDR3, taken from reference TRBV5-4 and TRBJ2-5): ETGVTQSPTHLIKTRGQQVTLRCSSQSGHNTVSWYQQALGQGPQFIFQYYREEENGRGNFPPRFSGLQFPNYSSELNVNALELDDSALYLCASSSIETGVFEETQYFGPGTRLLVL.

This rearrangement joins TRBV18 to TRBJ1-1, with a tentative D call TRBD1 (5 bases). CDR3 length: 14 residues. CDR1 is KGHSH and CDR2 is LQKENI in the germline V gene. Deletions cut 6 bases from V and 1 base from J, with 12 bases between. The CDR3 DNA follows: TGTGCCAGCTCGGGGGGACGGTCGAACACTGAAGCTTTCTTT. As protein: CASSGGRSNTEAFF.

CDR3 in amino acids: CASSLRDSSTGELFF. The CDR3 bases are TGTGCCAGCAGCCTCCGGGACAGCAGTACCGGGGAGCTGTTTTTT. The genes are TRBV6-5 and TRBJ2-2; TRBD1 matches 7 bases. Germline V gives CDR1 MNHEY, CDR2 SVGAGI. V was clipped by 6 bases and J by 5 bases; unmatched bases: 9. This CDR3 has 15 amino acids.

The V call is TRBV4-1, the J call TRBJ2-5, with D maybe TRBD1 (6 bases). This CDR3 region has 14 residues. Per germline, CDR1 MGHRA and CDR2 YSYEKL. The V end lost 4 bases, the J end lost 5 bases, and 14 bases lay between the germline ends. The CDR3 nucleotides read TGCGCCAGCAGCCTACAGGGCTTTGGGGAGACCCAGTACTTC. Its translation: CASSLQGFGETQYF.

This chain joins TRBV19 and TRBJ1-1; weak D call: TRBD1 (6 bases). This CDR3 spans 13 amino acids. Trimming shortened V by 6 bases and J by 1 base, and 9 bases separated the two germline ends. Germline lookup yields CDR1 LNHDA and CDR2 SQIVND (reference sequence). CDR3 protein: CASSTTGNTEAFF. CDR3 sequence (DNA): TGTGCCAGTAGCACGACAGGGAACACTGAAGCTTTCTTT.

V gene TRBV6-1 combines with J gene TRBJ1-6; possible D gene TRBD1, 5 bases. CDR3 size: 16 residues. The germline gives CDR1 MNHNS, CDR2 SASEGT. Trimming took off 4 bases at V and 10 bases at J, with 20 bases between the two ends. CDR3 DNA: TGTGCCAGCAGTGCAGAACCGGGACTCAGATCGTCACCCCTCCACTTT. It specifies CASSAEPGLRSSPLHF.

V usage is TRBV5-4 and J usage is TRBJ2-1; perhaps TRBD1 as D (6 bases). Per the germline V gene, CDR1 is SGHNT and CDR2 is YYREEE (reference sequence). The CDR3 is made up of 12 amino acids. Trimming pared 1 base from V and 10 bases from J, leaving 9 bases between. The DNA for the CDR3 is TGTGCCAGCAGCTTGTACACAGGGGAGCAGTTCTTC. This encodes CASSLYTGEQFF.

The chain uses TRBV6-1 and TRBJ2-1, with TRBD1 matching over 7 bases. V lost 5 bases to trimming and J lost 6 bases; unmatched junction nucleotides: 1. The CDR3 is 12 residues long. Germline CDR1 reads MNHNS; CDR2 reads SASEGT. The CDR3 reads CASSRQGNEQFF. DNA for the CDR3: TGTGCCAGCAGTAGACAGGGCAATGAGCAGTTCTTC.

This clone was recorded only once. This sequence joins TRBV18 and TRBJ2-5; TRBD1 might be the D (5 bases). This CDR3 comprises 14 residues. The germline gives CDR1 KGHSH, CDR2 LQKENI. V lost 5 bases to trimming and J lost 0 bases, with 10 bases between them. The CDR3 DNA is TGTGCCAGCTCAGCGAAACAGGACCAAGAGACCCAGTACTTC. Residues: CASSAKQDQETQYF.

The chain uses TRBV4-2 and TRBJ2-7; 9 positions agree with TRBD1. CDR1 is LGHNA, CDR2 YNFKEQ, per germline. Trimming removed 3 bases from V and 2 bases from J; junction bases left unmatched: 5. The CDR3 is 15 amino acids. The CDR3 spells CASSHERTGAYEQYF. In nucleotides, the CDR3 is TGTGCCAGCAGCCATGAGAGGACAGGGGCCTACGAGCAGTACTTC.

The rearrangement links TRBV6-1 to TRBJ1-5; D gene uncertain. The germline gives CDR1 MNHNS, CDR2 SASEGT. V lost 10 bases and J 4 bases, leaving 20 bases between the germline ends. This CDR3 spans 15 amino acids. CDR3 DNA sequence: TGTGCCACGCGTGCAGGTTGGGTCGTAAATCAGCCCCAGCATTTT. Translating it yields CATRAGWVVNQPQHF.

This clone was counted only a few times. The chain combines TRBV6-5 with TRBJ1-5; 10 bases line up with TRBD1. V shed 4 bases, J shed 3 bases, and the junction held 3 bases outside the gene matches. In germline, CDR1 is MNHEY, CDR2 SVGAGI. This CDR3 region has 15 residues. CDR3 nucleotides: TGTGCCAGCAGTTTGGGACAGGGGATCAATCAGCCCCAGCATTTT. This translates into CASSLGQGINQPQHF.

This clone has a handful of counts. The V gene is TRBV5-6, the J gene TRBJ1-3; 9 bases fit TRBD1. The CDR3 consists of 17 residues. The germline CDR1 and CDR2 sequences are SGHDT and YYEEEE. V lost 4 bases, J lost 2 bases, and 10 bases stayed unmatched. DNA of the CDR3: TGTGCCAGCAGCCTACCTTCCTGGACAGGGGCTGGAAACACCATATATTTT. The encoded protein is CASSLPSWTGAGNTIYF.

The chain joins TRBV13 to TRBJ2-5; 8 bases map to TRBD2. Germline CDR1 is PRHDT and CDR2 is FYEKMQ (reference sequence). V lost 3 bases and J lost 1; bases outside the gene matches: 4. The CDR3 is 15 amino acids. In DNA form, the CDR3 reads TGTGCCAGCAGCTTGGAGCGGGGGACCCAAGAGACCCAGTACTTC. Encoded protein: CASSLERGTQETQYF.

The gene calls are TRBV4-3 and TRBJ2-5, with D perhaps TRBD2 (5 bases). TRBJ2-7 explains the end of the DNA better; the J call may be wrong. CDR1 and CDR2 from the germline V gene are LGHNA and YSLEER. The CDR3 totals 17 residues. CDR3 coding DNA: TGCGCCAGCAGCCAAGATCCATCTGGAGGAATAGCCCACGAGCAGTACTTC. Translating gives CASSQDPSGGIAHEQYF.

As to this clone: A junction boundary mismatches the germline segment, possibly from a read error. The chain joins TRBV7-7 to TRBJ2-3, with 8 positions matching TRBD1. Germline V gene lookup returns CDR1 SSHAT and CDR2 FNYEAQ (reference sequence). This CDR3 has 15 residues. For the CDR3, the DNA is TGTGCTAGCAGCTCAGGGACAGGACGCACAGATACGCAGTATTTT. Amino acids: CASSSGTGRTDTQYF.

This chain links TRBV10-3 with TRBJ2-7; 9 positions match TRBD1. Germline V gene lookup returns CDR1 ENHRY and CDR2 SYGVKD. The CDR3 has 16 amino acids. V trimming: 0 bases; J trimming: 3 bases; junction bases outside the gene matches: 6. The CDR3 sequence: CAISESAGQGDYEQYF. In nucleotides, the CDR3 is TGTGCCATCAGTGAGTCAGCGGGACAGGGTGACTACGAGCAGTACTTC.

This clone was counted only a few times. The chain recombines TRBV6-6 with TRBJ1-1, with no clear D. V was pared by 2 bases and J by 4 bases, with 11 bases between. Germline CDR1 reads MNHNY; CDR2 reads SVGAGI (reference sequence). The CDR3 has 14 amino acids. The DNA of the CDR3 is TGTGCCAGCAGTTACACCGGTTCAGGCACTGAAGCTTTCTTT. Amino acid sequence: CASSYTGSGTEAFF.

The V gene is TRBV6-6, the J gene TRBJ1-1; D not resolved. The CDR3 sequence is 13 residues long. The germline gives CDR1 MNHNY, CDR2 SVGAGI (reference sequence). The V end was cut by 7 bases, the J end by 4 bases, with 13 bases between. This chain's CDR3 is CASTVQRGTEAFF. In DNA form, the CDR3 reads TGTGCCAGCACCGTACAACGGGGCACTGAAGCTTTCTTT.

This clone was seen more than once but under ten times. The rearrangement links TRBV6-6 to TRBJ2-2; 8 positions match TRBD2. V was pared by 0 bases and J by 5 bases, with 5 bases of the junction left unmatched. Germline lookup yields CDR1 MNHNY and CDR2 SVGAGI (reference sequence). The CDR3 sequence is 16 residues long. CDR3 in amino acids: CASSYSLAGQTGELFF. CDR3 DNA: TGTGCCAGCAGTTACTCGTTAGCGGGGCAAACCGGGGAGCTGTTTTTT.

This sequence joins TRBV4-3 and TRBJ1-6; the match to TRBD1 covers 9 bases. Germline CDR1 and CDR2: LGHNA and YSLEER. With 3 bases clipped from V and 12 bases from J, the junction kept 9 bases outside the gene matches. The CDR3 is 15 amino acids. The CDR3 DNA follows: TGCGCCAGCAGCCAGACCGGGACAGGGCAAGAACCCCTCCACTTT. Its translation is CASSQTGTGQEPLHF.

The CDR3 protein is CASSLQGATFYEQYF. The DNA of the CDR3 is TGTGCCAGCAGCCTCCAAGGGGCGACTTTCTACGAGCAGTACTTC. The rearrangement links TRBV27 to TRBJ2-7; D perhaps matches TRBD1 (5 bases). The ends were cut back, 6 bases at V and 3 bases at J, with 18 bases in the middle. The germline V gene has CDR1 MNHEY and CDR2 SMNVEV (reference sequence). There are 15 residues in the CDR3.

This chain joins TRBV27 and TRBJ2-7, with 10 bases matching TRBD1. CDR1 is MNHEY and CDR2 is SMNVEV in the germline V gene (reference sequence). The CDR3 consists of 13 residues. Trimming took 5 bases from V and 10 from J; bases not matched to a gene: 8. CDR3 residues: CASSPATGGEQYF. CDR3 DNA sequence: TGTGCCAGCAGTCCGGCGACAGGGGGCGAACAGTACTTC.

The chain joins TRBV4-1 to TRBJ1-5, with a weak D call TRBD1 (5 bases). CDR1 MGHRA and CDR2 YSYEKL come from the germline V gene. V lost 2 bases to trimming and J lost 2 bases, with 13 bases between them. The CDR3 runs to 16 residues. The CDR3 coding sequence is TGCGCCAGCAGCCAAACGGCAGGGAGGGGCAATCAGCCCCAGCATTTT. This gives the protein CASSQTAGRGNQPQHF.